Listed below are T cell receptor beta chains from one sample, sequenced in a study of T cells in Graves' hyperthyroidism and ophthalmopathy. TCRdb reprocessed the multiplex PCR reads with MiXCR, giving one entry per CDR3 protein. The sample includes some 500,000 distinct CDR3 sequences, about 15% of them seen just once. The sequencing sample was made of blood. The receptor set was obtained from a woman under 30 with Graves' hyperthyroidism. Both conserved end residues are part of each CDR3. The D gene is left open where the match is weak. Clone size appears in some rows only: once, few, many, or a class for an expanded clone.

j_call	clone_size	d_call	v_call	cdr3_aa	cdr3_nt
TRBJ2-1	many	.	TRBV3-1	CASRPTSGNEQFF	TGTGCCAGCAGACCCACTAGTGGTAATGAGCAGTTCTTC
TRBJ1-5	.	TRBD1	TRBV9	CASSVTGTENQPQHF	TGTGCCAGCAGCGTAACCGGGACAGAAAATCAGCCCCAGCATTTT
TRBJ1-1	few	.	TRBV3-1	CASSPHRNGPEAFF	TGTGCCAGCAGCCCCCACAGGAACGGGCCTGAAGCTTTCTTT
TRBJ2-3	few	.	TRBV5-6	CASSRGVSTDTQYF	TGTGCCAGCAGCCGAGGGGTGTCCACAGATACGCAGTATTTT
TRBJ2-5	many	TRBD2	TRBV10-3	CAISESRGGLETQYF	TGTGCCATCAGTGAGTCCCGCGGGGGGCTAGAGACCCAGTACTTC
TRBJ2-1	many	TRBD2	TRBV3-1	CASTKREGRDEQFF	TGTGCCAGCACAAAGCGGGAGGGACGGGATGAGCAGTTCTTC
TRBJ2-5	many	TRBD1	TRBV25-1	CASSEGDRGNQETQYF	TGTGCCAGCAGTGAGGGAGACAGGGGCAACCAAGAGACCCAGTACTTC
TRBJ1-3	many	.	TRBV7-9	CASSPAGGYGNTIYF	TGTGCCAGCAGCCCAGCGGGGGGCTATGGAAACACCATATATTTT
TRBJ2-5	.	TRBD2	TRBV11-2	CASTHTSDQETQYF	TGTGCCAGCACCCACACTAGCGATCAAGAGACCCAGTACTTC
TRBJ2-1	few	.	TRBV15	CATSRDLVRSPPEQFF	TGTGCCACCAGCAGAGATCTGGTCCGCTCCCCGCCTGAGCAGTTCTTC
TRBJ2-1	many	TRBD1	TRBV11-3	CASSLGTGSYNEQFF	TGTGCCAGCAGCTTAGGGACAGGGTCATACAATGAGCAGTTCTTC
TRBJ2-5	few	.	TRBV19	CASSRADWQETQYF	TGTGCCAGTAGTCGTGCCGACTGGCAAGAGACCCAGTACTTC
TRBJ2-2	many	.	TRBV9	CASSVDRLTGELFF	TGTGCCAGCAGCGTAGATAGGCTTACCGGGGAGCTGTTTTTT
TRBJ2-5	.	.	TRBV6-9	CASSSSPQETQYF	TGTGCCAGCAGTTCCAGCCCCCAAGAGACCCAGTACTTC
TRBJ2-5	many	.	TRBV12-3/TRBV12-4	CASRLGETQYF	TGTGCCAGCAGGCTGGGAGAGACCCAGTACTTC
TRBJ1-5	few	.	TRBV19	CASSIGQSNQPQHF	TGTGCCAGTAGTATAGGACAGAGCAATCAGCCCCAGCATTTT
TRBJ2-5	many	.	TRBV2	CASSTQGWETQYF	TGTGCCAGCAGTACACAGGGTTGGGAGACCCAGTACTTC
TRBJ1-1	many	TRBD1	TRBV12-3/TRBV12-4	CASSKDRGVRNTEAFF	TGTGCCAGCAGCAAGGACAGGGGGGTAAGAAACACTGAAGCTTTCTTT
TRBJ1-1	many	.	TRBV12-3/TRBV12-4	CASRPGRFMNTEAFF	TGTGCCAGCAGGCCTGGACGGTTTATGAACACTGAAGCTTTCTTT
TRBJ2-2	.	.	TRBV5-1	CASTRTTGQGSAGELFF	TGCGCCAGCACCAGAACTACGGGCCAAGGTAGCGCCGGGGAGCTGTTTTTT
TRBJ2-5	many	.	TRBV11-2	CASSLEAGPEETQYF	TGTGCCAGCAGCTTGGAGGCCGGACCCGAAGAGACCCAGTACTTC
TRBJ2-1	.	.	TRBV2	CASSEGQGAGGLSEQFF	TGTGCCAGCAGTGAAGGTCAGGGGGCGGGGGGGCTTAGTGAGCAGTTCTTC
TRBJ1-2	few	.	TRBV27	CASSVGGNYGYTF	TGTGCCAGCAGTGTCGGGGGAAACTATGGCTACACCTTC
TRBJ2-1	many	.	TRBV12-3/TRBV12-4	CASSRTGEQFF	TGTGCCAGCAGCCGCACCGGAGAGCAGTTCTTC
TRBJ2-5	many	TRBD2	TRBV12-3/TRBV12-4	CASSLHAGAETQYF	TGTGCCAGCAGTTTGCACGCGGGAGCAGAGACCCAGTACTTC
TRBJ1-1	.	TRBD1	TRBV3-1	CASSLSGQVTAEAFF	TGTGCCAGCAGCCTCTCAGGACAGGTTACTGCTGAAGCTTTCTTT
TRBJ1-5	many	TRBD1	TRBV7-8	CASSLGFRGGNQPQHF	TGTGCCAGCAGCTTAGGCTTCAGGGGGGGGAATCAGCCCCAGCATTTT
TRBJ1-1	many	.	TRBV20-1	CSARIRERVMNTEAFF	TGCAGTGCTAGGATCAGGGAGAGGGTTATGAACACTGAAGCTTTCTTT
TRBJ2-3	few	.	TRBV12-3/TRBV12-4	CASGRGADTQYF	TGTGCCAGCGGTAGGGGGGCAGATACGCAGTATTTT
TRBJ2-7	many	TRBD2	TRBV11-2	CASSLMTSGRHTYEQYF	TGTGCCAGCAGCTTAATGACTAGCGGGAGACACACCTACGAGCAGTACTTC
TRBJ2-1	many	.	TRBV5-1	CASSRSDSSYNEQFF	TGCGCCAGCAGCCGTAGCGATAGCTCCTACAATGAGCAGTTCTTC
TRBJ2-5	many	.	TRBV5-6	CASRPGSYPTALYF	TGTGCCAGCAGACCGGGAAGTTACCCAACTGCATTATACTTC
TRBJ2-3	.	TRBD1	TRBV25-1	CASSAYRGPTDTQYF	TGTGCCAGCAGTGCATACAGGGGGCCCACAGATACGCAGTATTTT
TRBJ1-5	many	.	TRBV12-3/TRBV12-4	CASSFVGSAPQHF	TGTGCCAGCAGTTTTGTTGGATCGGCGCCCCAGCATTTT
TRBJ1-1	many	.	TRBV20-1	CSAASGANTEAFF	TGCAGTGCAGCATCGGGGGCGAACACTGAAGCTTTCTTT
TRBJ2-3	few	TRBD2	TRBV29-1	CSVEDLEREGLSRTDTQYF	TGCAGCGTTGAAGATCTTGAGCGGGAGGGCCTCTCTCGAACAGATACGCAGTATTTT
TRBJ2-7	many	.	TRBV19	CASEGRGTGPGYEQYF	TGTGCCAGTGAAGGTCGAGGGACCGGCCCTGGTTACGAGCAGTACTTC
TRBJ2-1	many	.	TRBV3-1	CASSQVSRVEQFF	TGTGCCAGCAGCCAAGTCTCCCGCGTTGAGCAGTTCTTC
TRBJ1-3	many	.	TRBV12-3/TRBV12-4	CASSFGRAAGNTIYF	TGTGCCAGCAGTTTTGGCAGGGCTGCTGGAAACACCATATATTTT
TRBJ1-1	.	TRBD1	TRBV6-6	CASSYATGTANTEAFF	TGTGCCAGCAGTTACGCTACCGGGACAGCGAACACTGAAGCTTTCTTT
TRBJ2-7	.	.	TRBV19	CASSIGRSYEQYF	TGTGCCAGTAGTATCGGCCGTTCCTACGAGCAGTACTTC
TRBJ1-2	many	.	TRBV30	CAWSQDRDYGYTF	TGTGCCTGGAGTCAGGACCGGGACTATGGCTACACCTTC
TRBJ2-3	many	TRBD2	TRBV6-1	CASSWTSGSTSTDTQYF	TGTGCCAGCAGTTGGACTAGCGGGTCCACTAGCACAGATACGCAGTATTTT
TRBJ1-2	many	.	TRBV5-5	CASSLLEGYTF	TGTGCCAGCAGCTTACTTGAAGGCTACACCTTC
TRBJ1-5	many	.	TRBV6-1	CASTQRGGRNQPQHF	TGTGCCAGCACCCAAAGGGGGGGCAGAAATCAGCCCCAGCATTTT
TRBJ1-1	many	.	TRBV11-2	CASRSMVGTEAFF	TGTGCCAGCAGGTCTATGGTAGGGACTGAAGCTTTCTTT
TRBJ2-2	few	.	TRBV9	CASSVVTNTGELFF	TGTGCCAGCAGCGTAGTAACGAACACCGGGGAGCTGTTTTTT
TRBJ2-1	many	TRBD2	TRBV12-3/TRBV12-4	CASSWTSGNNEQFF	TGTGCCAGCAGTTGGACTAGCGGAAACAATGAGCAGTTCTTC
TRBJ2-6	many	.	TRBV2	CASSPELSGANVLTF	TGTGCCAGCAGTCCTGAGCTCTCTGGGGCCAACGTCCTGACTTTC
TRBJ2-3	many	TRBD1	TRBV6-1	CASSTTGPGTDTQYF	TGTGCCAGCAGTACGACAGGGCCCGGCACAGATACGCAGTATTTT
TRBJ2-7	many	TRBD2	TRBV5-1	CASSFASGTYEQYF	TGCGCCAGCAGCTTCGCTAGCGGGACTTACGAGCAGTACTTC
TRBJ2-2	.	TRBD1	TRBV4-1	CASSHRPGQVLGELFF	TGCGCCAGCAGCCACCGACCGGGACAGGTCCTCGGGGAGCTGTTTTTT
TRBJ2-2	few	TRBD1	TRBV27	CASSPFLTGGSLVGELFF	TGTGCCAGCAGTCCCTTCCTTACAGGGGGCTCCTTGGTCGGGGAGCTGTTTTTT